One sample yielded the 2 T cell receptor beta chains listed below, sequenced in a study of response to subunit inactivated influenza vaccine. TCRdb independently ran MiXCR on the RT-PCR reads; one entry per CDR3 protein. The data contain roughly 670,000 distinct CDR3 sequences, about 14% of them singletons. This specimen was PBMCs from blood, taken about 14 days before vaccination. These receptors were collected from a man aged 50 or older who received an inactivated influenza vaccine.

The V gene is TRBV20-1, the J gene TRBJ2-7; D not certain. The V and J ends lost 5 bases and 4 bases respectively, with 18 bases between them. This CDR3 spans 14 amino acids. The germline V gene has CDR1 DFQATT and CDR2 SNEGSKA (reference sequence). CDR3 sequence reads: CSAPLGPQRYEQYF. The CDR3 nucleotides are TGCAGTGCTCCCTTAGGCCCGCAGAGGTACGAGCAGTACTTC.

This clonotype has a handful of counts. CDR3 DNA: TGTGCCAGCAGCTTAGATGCGGGACTAGCGGGGGATGAGCAGTTCTTC. Translating it yields CASSLDAGLAGDEQFF. The chain carries TRBV7-2 and TRBJ2-1, with 14 bases identical to TRBD2. The CDR3 has 16 residues. CDR1 is SGHTA, CDR2 FQGNSA, per germline. V shed 1 base and J 8 bases; nucleotides not matched to a gene: 4.